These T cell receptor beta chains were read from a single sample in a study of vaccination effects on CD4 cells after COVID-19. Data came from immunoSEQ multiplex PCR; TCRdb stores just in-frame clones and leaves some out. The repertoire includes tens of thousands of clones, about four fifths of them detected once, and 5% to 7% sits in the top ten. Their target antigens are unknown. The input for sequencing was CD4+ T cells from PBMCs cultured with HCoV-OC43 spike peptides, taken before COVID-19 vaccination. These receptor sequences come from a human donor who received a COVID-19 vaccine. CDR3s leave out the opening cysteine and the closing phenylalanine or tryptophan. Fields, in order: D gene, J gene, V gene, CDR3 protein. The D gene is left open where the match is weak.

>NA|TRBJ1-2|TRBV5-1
ASSAGVLEHGYT
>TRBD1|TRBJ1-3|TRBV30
AWSISGGAGYTIY
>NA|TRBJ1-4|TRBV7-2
ASSLVPPKLF
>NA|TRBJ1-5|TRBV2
ASSETVRNQPQH
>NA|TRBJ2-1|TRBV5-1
ASSFTGDTYNEQF
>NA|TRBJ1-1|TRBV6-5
ASSYSRGRSAEAF
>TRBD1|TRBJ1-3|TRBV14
ASSSGQVSGNTIY
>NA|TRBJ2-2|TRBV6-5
ATLKNTGELF
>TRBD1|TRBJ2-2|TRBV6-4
ATRQGNTGELF
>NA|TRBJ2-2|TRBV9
ASSVGLDSNTGELF
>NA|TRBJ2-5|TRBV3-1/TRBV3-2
ASSQAPLASSERETQY
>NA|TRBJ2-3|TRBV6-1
ASSEGVYVAKSSTDTQY